A single count supports the clone carrying this T cell receptor beta chain. Both 60 Vbeta primers and 13 Jbeta primers went into the PCR. Profiled with immunoSEQ multiplex PCR; TCRdb holds only in-frame clones, not every one. The sample comprises approximately 190,000 clones, 80% to 85% of which are singletons, and roughly 2% rests with the top ten. This entry is derived from a study of cytomegalovirus exposure and HLA in healthy donors. This CDR3 comprises 15 residues. J gave up 9 bases and V 5 bases, and 9 bases lay outside the gene matches. The germline V gene encodes CDR1 SSHAT and CDR2 FNYEAQ (reference sequence).

Sequences were obtained from PBMCs. The V gene is TRBV7-7, the J gene TRBJ2-1; 11 bases are shared with TRBD2. The source of this sequence is a woman aged 18-35 years in good health and CMV-seropositive. CDR3 DNA: TGTGCCAGCAGCCTCGGGACTAGCGGTACAAGTGAGCAGTTCTTC. Its translation is CASSLGTSGTSEQFF.